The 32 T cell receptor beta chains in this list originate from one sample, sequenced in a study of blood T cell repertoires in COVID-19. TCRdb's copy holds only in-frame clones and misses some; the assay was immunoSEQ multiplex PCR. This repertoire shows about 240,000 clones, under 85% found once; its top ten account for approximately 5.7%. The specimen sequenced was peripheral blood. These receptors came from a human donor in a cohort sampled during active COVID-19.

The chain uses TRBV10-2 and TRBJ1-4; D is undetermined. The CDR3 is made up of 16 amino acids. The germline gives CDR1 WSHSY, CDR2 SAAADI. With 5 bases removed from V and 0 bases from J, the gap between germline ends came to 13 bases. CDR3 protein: CASSTEDGATNEKLFF. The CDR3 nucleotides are TGCGCCAGCAGTACTGAAGACGGAGCAACTAATGAAAAACTGTTTTTT.

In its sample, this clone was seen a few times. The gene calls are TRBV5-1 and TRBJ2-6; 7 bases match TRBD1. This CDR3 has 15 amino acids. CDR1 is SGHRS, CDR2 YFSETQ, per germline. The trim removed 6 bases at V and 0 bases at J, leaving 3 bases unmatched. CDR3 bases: TGCGCCAGCACCACAGGGGCCTCTGGGGCCAACGTCCTGACTTTC. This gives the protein CASTTGASGANVLTF.

As DNA, the CDR3 is TGTGCCAGCTCACCGCAACAGGAGAGCACAGATACGCAGTATTTT. Residues: CASSPQQESTDTQYF. The genes are TRBV18 and TRBJ2-3; possible D gene TRBD1, 5 bases. The CDR3 runs to 15 residues. The V and J ends lost 3 bases and 0 bases respectively, with 10 bases between them. CDR1 KGHSH and CDR2 LQKENI come from the germline V gene.

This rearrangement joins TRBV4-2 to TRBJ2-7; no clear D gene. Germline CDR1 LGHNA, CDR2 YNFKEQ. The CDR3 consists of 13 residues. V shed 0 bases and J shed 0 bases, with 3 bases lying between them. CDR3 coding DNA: TGTGCCAGCAGCCAAGACTACTCCTACGAGCAGTACTTC. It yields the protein CASSQDYSYEQYF.

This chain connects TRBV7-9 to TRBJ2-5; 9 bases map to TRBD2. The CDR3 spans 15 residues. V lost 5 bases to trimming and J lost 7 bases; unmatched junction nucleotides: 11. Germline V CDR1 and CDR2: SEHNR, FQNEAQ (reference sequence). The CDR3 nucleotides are TGTGCCAGCAGCCAAGAAGCGGGAGGACGGGGGACCCAGTACTTC. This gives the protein CASSQEAGGRGTQYF.

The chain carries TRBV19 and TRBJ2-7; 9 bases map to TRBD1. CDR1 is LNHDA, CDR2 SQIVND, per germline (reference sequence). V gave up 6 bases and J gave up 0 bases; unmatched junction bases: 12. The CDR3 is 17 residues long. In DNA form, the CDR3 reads TGTGCCAGTAGGCCTGGACAGGGGAGTTGGAACTCCTACGAGCAGTACTTC. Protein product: CASRPGQGSWNSYEQYF.

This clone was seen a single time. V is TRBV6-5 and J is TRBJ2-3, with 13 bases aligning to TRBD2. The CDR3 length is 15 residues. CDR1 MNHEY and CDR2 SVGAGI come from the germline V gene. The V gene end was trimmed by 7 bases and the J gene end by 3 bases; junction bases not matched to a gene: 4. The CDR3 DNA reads TGTGCCAGCATTAGACTAGCGGGAGGAACAGATACGCAGTATTTT. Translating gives CASIRLAGGTDTQYF.

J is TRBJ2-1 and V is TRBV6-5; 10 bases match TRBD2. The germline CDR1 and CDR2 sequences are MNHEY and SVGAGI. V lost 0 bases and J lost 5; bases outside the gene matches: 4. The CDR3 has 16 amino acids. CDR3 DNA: TGTGCCAGCAGTTACTCGTCTAGCGGGGGTAACAATGAGCAGTTCTTC. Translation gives CASSYSSSGGNNEQFF.

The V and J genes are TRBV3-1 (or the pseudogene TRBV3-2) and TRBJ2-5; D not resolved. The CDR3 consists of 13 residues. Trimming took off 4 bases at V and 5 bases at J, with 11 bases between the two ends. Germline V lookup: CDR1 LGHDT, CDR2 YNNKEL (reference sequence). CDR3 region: CASSPGYPETQYF. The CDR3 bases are TGTGCCAGCAGCCCCGGGTACCCTGAGACCCAGTACTTC.

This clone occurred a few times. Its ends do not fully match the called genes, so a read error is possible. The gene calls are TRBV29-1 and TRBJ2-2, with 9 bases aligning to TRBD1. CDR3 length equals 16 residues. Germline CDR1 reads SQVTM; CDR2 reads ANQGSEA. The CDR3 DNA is TGCAGCATTGACCCGGGACAGGGCTCGAACACCGGGGAGCTGTTTTTT. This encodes CSIDPGQGSNTGELFF.

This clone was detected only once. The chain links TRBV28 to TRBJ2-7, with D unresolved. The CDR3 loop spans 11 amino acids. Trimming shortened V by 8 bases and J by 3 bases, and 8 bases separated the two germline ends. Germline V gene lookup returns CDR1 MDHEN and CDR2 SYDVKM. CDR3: CASRVNYEQYF. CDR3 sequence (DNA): TGTGCCAGCCGGGTAAACTACGAGCAGTACTTC.

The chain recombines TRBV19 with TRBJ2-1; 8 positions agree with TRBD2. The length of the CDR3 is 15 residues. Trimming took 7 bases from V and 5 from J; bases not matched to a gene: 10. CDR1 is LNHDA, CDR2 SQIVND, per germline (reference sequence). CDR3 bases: TGTGCCAGTAACTCGGGGGGGGTTTTCGACAATGAGCAGTTCTTC. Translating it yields CASNSGGVFDNEQFF. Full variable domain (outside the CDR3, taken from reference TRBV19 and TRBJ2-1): DGGITQSPKYLFRKEGQNVTLSCEQNLNHDAMYWYRQDPGQGLRLIYYSQIVNDFQKGDIAEGYSVSREKKESFPLTVTSAQKNPTAFYLCASNSGGVFDNEQFFGPGTRLTVL.

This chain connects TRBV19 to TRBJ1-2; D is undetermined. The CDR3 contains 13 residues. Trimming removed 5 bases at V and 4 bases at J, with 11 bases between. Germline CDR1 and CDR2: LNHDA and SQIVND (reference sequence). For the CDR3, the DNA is TGTGCCAGTAGTCCCGGGATGATCTATGGCTACACCTTC. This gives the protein CASSPGMIYGYTF.

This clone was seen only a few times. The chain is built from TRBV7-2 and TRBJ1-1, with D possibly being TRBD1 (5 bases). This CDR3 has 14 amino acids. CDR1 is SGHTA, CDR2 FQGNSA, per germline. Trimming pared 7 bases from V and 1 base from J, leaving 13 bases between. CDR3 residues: CASTWRQTNTEAFF. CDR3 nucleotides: TGTGCCAGCACCTGGAGACAGACGAACACTGAAGCTTTCTTT.

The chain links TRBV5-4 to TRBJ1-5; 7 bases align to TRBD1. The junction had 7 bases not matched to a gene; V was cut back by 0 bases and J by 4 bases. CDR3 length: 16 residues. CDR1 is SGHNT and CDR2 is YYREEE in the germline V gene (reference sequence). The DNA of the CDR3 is TGTGCCAGCAGCTTGGGAGGGGGCGATCCAAATCAGCCCCAGCATTTT. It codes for CASSLGGGDPNQPQHF.

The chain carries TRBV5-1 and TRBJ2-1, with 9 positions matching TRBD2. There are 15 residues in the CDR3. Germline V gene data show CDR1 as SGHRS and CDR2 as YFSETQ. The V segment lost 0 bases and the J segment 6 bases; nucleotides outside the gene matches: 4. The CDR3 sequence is CASSLGSGSSNEQFF. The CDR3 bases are TGCGCCAGCAGCTTGGGTAGCGGGAGTTCCAATGAGCAGTTCTTC.

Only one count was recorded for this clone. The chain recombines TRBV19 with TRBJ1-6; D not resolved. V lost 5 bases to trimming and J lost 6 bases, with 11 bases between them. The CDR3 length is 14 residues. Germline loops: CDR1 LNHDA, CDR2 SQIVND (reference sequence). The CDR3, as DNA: TGTGCCAGTAGTTTCCCCGGGGTTAATTCACCCCTCCACTTT. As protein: CASSFPGVNSPLHF.

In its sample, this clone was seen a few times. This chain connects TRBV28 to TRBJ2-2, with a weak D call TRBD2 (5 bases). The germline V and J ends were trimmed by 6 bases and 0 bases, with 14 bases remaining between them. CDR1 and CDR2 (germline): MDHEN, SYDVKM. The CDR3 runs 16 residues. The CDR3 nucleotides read TGTGCCAGCAGCGAGGTCGGACTGTCGAACACCGGGGAGCTGTTTTTT. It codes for CASSEVGLSNTGELFF.

For the CDR3, the DNA is TGTGCCAGCAGCTTCTCCGGTTCCCACAATCAGCCCCAGCATTTT. Translation gives CASSFSGSHNQPQHF. The chain is built from TRBV7-2 and TRBJ1-5; D uncertain. Deletions cut 3 bases from V and 3 bases from J, with 12 bases between. The CDR3 sequence is 15 residues long. Germline loops: CDR1 SGHTA, CDR2 FQGNSA.

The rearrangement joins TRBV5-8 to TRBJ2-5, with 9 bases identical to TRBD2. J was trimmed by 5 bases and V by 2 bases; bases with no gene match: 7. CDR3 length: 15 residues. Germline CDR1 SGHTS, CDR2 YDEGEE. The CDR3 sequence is CASSLLSGGGETQYF. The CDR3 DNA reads TGTGCCAGCAGCTTACTTAGCGGGGGAGGGGAGACCCAGTACTTC.

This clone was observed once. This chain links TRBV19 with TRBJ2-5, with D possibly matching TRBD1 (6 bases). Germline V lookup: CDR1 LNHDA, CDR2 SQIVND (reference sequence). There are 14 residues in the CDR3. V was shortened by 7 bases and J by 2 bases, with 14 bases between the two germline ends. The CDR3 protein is CASNNPGQQETQYF. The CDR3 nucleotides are TGTGCCAGTAACAACCCCGGACAGCAAGAGACCCAGTACTTC.

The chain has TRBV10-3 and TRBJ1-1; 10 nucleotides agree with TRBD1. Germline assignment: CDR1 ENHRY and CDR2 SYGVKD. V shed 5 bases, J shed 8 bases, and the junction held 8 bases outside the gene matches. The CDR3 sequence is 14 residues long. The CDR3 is CAISPGTGATEAFF. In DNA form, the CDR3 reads TGTGCCATCAGTCCGGGGACAGGGGCAACAGAAGCTTTCTTT.

The CDR3 region has the DNA TGTGCCAGCAGCTCTAGAGCCCGGACTAGTATCATAGAGCAGTTCTTC. Protein: CASSSRARTSIIEQFF. J is TRBJ2-1 and V is TRBV9; TRBD2 agrees at 7 bases. V shed 4 bases and J 10 bases; nucleotides not matched to a gene: 17. CDR1 SGDLS and CDR2 YYNGEE come from the germline V gene. The CDR3 is made up of 16 amino acids.

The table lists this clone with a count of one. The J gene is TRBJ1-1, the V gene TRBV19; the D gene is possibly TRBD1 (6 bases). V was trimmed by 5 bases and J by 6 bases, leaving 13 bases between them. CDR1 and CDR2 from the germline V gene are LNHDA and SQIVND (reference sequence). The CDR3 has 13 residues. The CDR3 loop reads CASSVGRQAEAFF. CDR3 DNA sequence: TGTGCCAGTAGTGTAGGGAGACAGGCTGAAGCTTTCTTT. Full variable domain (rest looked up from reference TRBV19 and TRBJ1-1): DGGITQSPKYLFRKEGQNVTLSCEQNLNHDAMYWYRQDPGQGLRLIYYSQIVNDFQKGDIAEGYSVSREKKESFPLTVTSAQKNPTAFYLCASSVGRQAEAFFGQGTRLTVV.

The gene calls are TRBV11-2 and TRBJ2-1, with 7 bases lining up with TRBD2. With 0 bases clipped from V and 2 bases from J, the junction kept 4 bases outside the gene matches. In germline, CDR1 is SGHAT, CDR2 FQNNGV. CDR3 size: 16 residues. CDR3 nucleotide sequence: TGTGCCAGCAGCTTAGAAGGACTAGGGGCCTACAATGAGCAGTTCTTC. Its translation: CASSLEGLGAYNEQFF.

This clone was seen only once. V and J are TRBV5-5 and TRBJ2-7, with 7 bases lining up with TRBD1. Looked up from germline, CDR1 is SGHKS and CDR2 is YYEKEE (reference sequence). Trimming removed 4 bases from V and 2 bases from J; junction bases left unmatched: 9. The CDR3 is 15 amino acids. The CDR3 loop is CASSTLQGPTYEQYF. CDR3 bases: TGTGCCAGCAGCACCCTACAGGGGCCTACCTACGAGCAGTACTTC. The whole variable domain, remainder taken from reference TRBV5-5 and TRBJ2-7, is DAGVTQSPTHLIKTRGQQVTLRCSPISGHKSVSWYQQVLGQGPQFIFQYYEKEERGRGNFPDRFSARQFPNYSSELNVNALLLGDSALYLCASSTLQGPTYEQYFGPGTRLTVT.

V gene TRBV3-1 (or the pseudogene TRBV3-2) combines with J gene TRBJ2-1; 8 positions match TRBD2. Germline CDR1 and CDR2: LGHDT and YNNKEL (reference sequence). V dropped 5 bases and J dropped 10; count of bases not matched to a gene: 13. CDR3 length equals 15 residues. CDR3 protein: CASSLMRGLAEEQFF. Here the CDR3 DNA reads TGTGCCAGCAGCTTAATGAGAGGACTAGCCGAGGAGCAGTTCTTC.

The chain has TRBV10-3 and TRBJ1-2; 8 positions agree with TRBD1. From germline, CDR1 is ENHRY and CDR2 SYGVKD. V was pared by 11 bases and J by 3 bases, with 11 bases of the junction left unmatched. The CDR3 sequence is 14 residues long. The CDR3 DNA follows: TGTGCCGCATGGACAGGGCCCGGCGACTATGGCTACACCTTC. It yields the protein CAAWTGPGDYGYTF.

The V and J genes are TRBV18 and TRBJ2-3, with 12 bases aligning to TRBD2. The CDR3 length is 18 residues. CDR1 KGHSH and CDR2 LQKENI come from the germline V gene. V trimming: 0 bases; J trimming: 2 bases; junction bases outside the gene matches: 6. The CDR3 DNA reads TGTGCCAGCTCACCACCCCTAGCGGGGGGGCTAAACACAGATACGCAGTATTTT. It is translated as CASSPPLAGGLNTDTQYF.

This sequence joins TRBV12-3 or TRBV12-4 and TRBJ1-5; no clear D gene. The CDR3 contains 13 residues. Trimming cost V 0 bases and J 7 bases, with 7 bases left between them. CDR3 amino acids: CASSLAAGQPQHF. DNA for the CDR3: TGTGCCAGCAGTTTAGCGGCAGGCCAGCCCCAGCATTTT.

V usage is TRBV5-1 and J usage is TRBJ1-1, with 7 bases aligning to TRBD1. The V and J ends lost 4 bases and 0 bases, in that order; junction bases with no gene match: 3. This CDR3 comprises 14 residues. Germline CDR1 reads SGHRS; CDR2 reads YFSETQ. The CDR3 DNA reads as TGCGCCAGCAGCCTGGACAGGTTGAACACTGAAGCTTTCTTT. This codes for CASSLDRLNTEAFF.

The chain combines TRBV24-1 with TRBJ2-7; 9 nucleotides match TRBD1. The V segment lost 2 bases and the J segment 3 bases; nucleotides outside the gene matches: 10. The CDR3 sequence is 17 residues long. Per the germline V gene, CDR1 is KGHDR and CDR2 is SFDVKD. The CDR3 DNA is TGTGCCACCAGTGATTGGGAGGACAGGGGAAAGGACTACGAGCAGTACTTC. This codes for CATSDWEDRGKDYEQYF.